This T cell receptor beta chain was recovered during a study of blood T cell repertoires in COVID-19. The CDR3 runs 16 residues. Germline trimming cut 2 bases from V and 3 bases from J; bases unmatched to any gene: 4. The germline V gene encodes CDR1 LGHDT and CDR2 YNNKEL (reference sequence). In the original processing: Amplification of reference gene primers was used by the study to estimate nucleated cell counts. Clones were read by immunoSEQ multiplex PCR, and TCRdb kept only the in-frame ones, dropping some. That table supplies the V and J calls and clone size; D and trimming were determined from the DNA. The data hold under 150,000 clones, with around 88% observed a single time.

Sequencing used peripheral blood. The chain uses TRBV3-1 (or the pseudogene TRBV3-2) and TRBJ2-1, with TRBD2 matching 10 bases. The sequence came from a human donor in a cohort sampled during active COVID-19. This CDR3 reads CASSQLAGGRYNEQFF. CDR3 sequence (DNA): TGTGCCAGCAGCCAATTAGCGGGGGGCCGCTACAATGAGCAGTTCTTC.